This entry concerns a single TCR beta chain. There is no known antigen for this receptor. No base-level quality is on record; no much larger clone is a single base apart. Looking up the germline V gene yields CDR1 MGHDK and CDR2 SYGVNS. Reading from cysteine to phenylalanine, the CDR3 counts 18 amino acids. The read is trimmed to its CDR3 DNA, 54 bases read in frame from base 1. V is pared back by 4 bases and J by 6 bases, with 27 bases lying between the germline termini. For repertoire sequencing, the TCR beta CDR3 regions were amplified from RNA transcripts. The first round was an RT-PCR using HTBI primers with the Qiagen OneStep RT-PCR kit, and this first round was followed by a second-round multiplex PCR, then size selection and purification. Libraries were sequenced on an Illumina HiSeq2000 using paired-end 100 bp reads. On the study's bioinformatics: SOAPnuke was used to process the reads, removing any read that contained adapters or uncalled bases, had a mean Phred below 15, or lacked an exact match to the constant primer or identifier. COPE v1.2.5 was used to merge the high-quality paired reads. Each unique nucleotide sequence was defined as a clonotype, and clonotypes were aligned to IMGT TRB V, D and J references with MiTCR v1.1. Only V-J combinations with frequency above 0.0001 were analysed, covering around 99% of repertoires. For each V-J combination, a TCR clonal expansion and chaos score was defined as the ratio of F50 clonal expansion to chaos observed in the TCRdist matrix. Welch's t-statistics and random forest were used to reduce the features to 10 to 15 V-J combinations, which were then used as input to a naive Bayes classifier. The Morisita-Horn index was used to measure how similar the thyroid and blood repertoires were. In-frame beta chains were kept once TCRdb had trimmed the public reads at Q25 with fastp and called clones with MiXCR. Rows are combined by CDR3 protein, so each entry shows the most common genes and DNA. The V and J calls reflect TCRdb's pipeline rather than the authors' work. The sample profile shows 600,000 to 950,000 distinct CDR3 sequences; roughly 41% of them were found once. The ten largest clones add up to approximately 43% of the sample.

The data derive from a study of Graves' ophthalmopathy and Graves' hyperthyroidism (dated by TCRdb to the late 2010s). Context from the whole study: Peripheral blood was collected at initial diagnosis, prior to any treatment. To explore V-J signatures distinguishing ophthalmopathy from hyperthyroidism, a discovery set of roughly 98 patients (about 44 ophthalmopathy, roughly 55 stable hyperthyroidism) was enrolled. In several hyperthyroidism patients, the T-cell repertoires found in thyroid tissue were compared with those found in blood. An independent validation cohort comprised roughly 20 hyperthyroidism patients and around 16 patients who later progressed from hyperthyroidism to ophthalmopathy. To tell Graves' ophthalmopathy apart from Graves' hyperthyroidism, and to predict which patients would progress to ophthalmopathy, the study relied on TCR beta repertoire signatures. In total, approximately 130 blood samples were TCR-sequenced: around 42 ophthalmopathy, around 75 hyperthyroidism and roughly 17 hyperthyroidism-to-ophthalmopathy patients. Following sampling, methimazole starting at 30 mg daily was administered to hyperthyroidism patients, and high-dose intravenous methylprednisolone was administered to ophthalmopathy patients.

The ophthalmopathy patients had moderately to severely active disease, with a Clinical Activity Score of 3 or higher, a NOSPECS grade of 4 or higher, and a disease duration of less than 3 months. Patients with other autoimmune diseases, uncontrolled infections, pregnancy or lactation were excluded. Diagnosis relied on clinical symptoms, serum thyroxine, TRAb, thyroid ultrasound and orbital computed tomography. PBMCs were isolated from about 10 ml of fresh peripheral blood by Ficoll-Paque density gradient centrifugation. Total RNA was extracted with Trizol reagent and quality-checked on an Agilent 2100 Bioanalyzer. Study-wide conclusions, independent of this receptor: In cross-validation, the 13-signature model distinguished ophthalmopathy from stable hyperthyroidism with approximately 90% sensitivity and approximately 81% specificity, while in the test set the corresponding values were about 80% and 75%. In validation, the model predicted ophthalmopathy progression with 70.59% sensitivity and around 72% specificity; some twelve predicted patients were CT-confirmed with GO in a median of about 6.1 months. Among expanded thyroid clonotypes with frequency above 0.001, most also showed up in blood, which suggests that blood repertoires may reflect the thyroid immune response. No statistical method was used to predetermine the sample size, and group allocation was not hidden from the investigators.

Sequenced sample: peripheral blood. The clonotype was recovered from an adult man with Graves' ophthalmopathy. The sequence joins TRBV25-1 to TRBJ1-1; TRBD1 is perhaps the D gene, given 6 matching bases. The CDR3 protein: CASSGGAAPHREDAEAFF. The bases read TGTGCCAGCAGTGGGGGGGCAGCCCCACACCGGGAAGATGCTGAAGCTTTCTTT.